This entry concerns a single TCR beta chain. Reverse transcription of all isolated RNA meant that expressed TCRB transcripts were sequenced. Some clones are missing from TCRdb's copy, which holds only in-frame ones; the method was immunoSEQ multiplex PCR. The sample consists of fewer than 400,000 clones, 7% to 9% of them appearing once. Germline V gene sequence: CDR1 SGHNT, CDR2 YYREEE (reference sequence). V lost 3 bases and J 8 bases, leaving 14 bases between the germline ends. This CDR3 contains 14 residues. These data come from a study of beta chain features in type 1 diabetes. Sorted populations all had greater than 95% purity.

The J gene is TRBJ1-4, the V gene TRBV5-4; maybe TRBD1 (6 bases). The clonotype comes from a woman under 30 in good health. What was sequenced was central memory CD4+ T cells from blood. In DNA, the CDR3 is TGTGCCAGCAGCTCCCAGGGGCTGAGGGAAAAACTGTTTTTT. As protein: CASSSQGLREKLFF.